This T cell receptor (beta chain) originates from a study of blood T cells in healthy people across ages (dated by TCRdb to between 2015 and 2017). Regarding the complete study: In model experiments, template switching captured about one uniquely barcoded TCR beta cDNA molecule for every two T cells. To avoid experimental bias, donors of different ages were randomly spread across the sequencing lanes. Using deep sequencing normalized with unique cDNA molecular identifiers, the study measured how TCR beta repertoire diversity changes with age. Two additional independent replicas of 1 million unique cDNA reads from the same blood draw were analyzed for two donors (one aged 18 to 30 and one aged 80 or older). Four age groups were formed from the donors: young (average roughly 15 years), middle-aged (just under 40), aged (62) and long-lived (less than 85). Here is what the overall study found, with its caveats: The long-lived group showed more naive CD4+ T cells, fewer expanded clones and increased TCR diversity than the aged group, suggesting age selection. Because donor CMV infection status was unknown, age-related changes in expanded clonotypes were potentially confounded. Observed TCR beta diversity per million T cells fell roughly linearly with age, and a significant reduction was already apparent by age roughly 40. The percentage of naive T cells measured by flow cytometry correlated strongly with observed TCR beta diversity. Because profiling used bulk unsorted PBMCs, naive and antigen-experienced compartments could not be compared conclusively. Estimates of total diversity from one million sequenced T cells were regarded as lower bounds and underestimates.

Concerning this clonotype: The specificity of this receptor is unknown. Per-base quality was not reported, and no clone a single base away is much larger than it.

Donors were 39 systemically healthy Caucasian individuals from Russia aged roughly 6 to 95 years. Ten milliliters of peripheral blood were drawn from each donor into EDTA-treated Vacutainer tubes. Ficoll-Paque density-gradient centrifugation was used to isolate PBMCs, with at least 6.5 million per sample. Total RNA, at least 5 micrograms per sample, was extracted from PBMCs with Trizol reagent. The percentages of naive CD45RAhigh/CD27high T cells were determined by flow cytometry on a PBMC aliquot from every donor. Library construction relied on 5' RACE. Sequencing used an Illumina HiSeq 2500. A second PCR of about 6 to 12 cycles was run with a J-beta primer mix and a sample-barcoded 5' primer. Each TCR beta cDNA molecule received a unique molecular identifier from a template-switch 5' adaptor carrying 12 random nucleotides. Each sample yielded at least 2.5 million CDR3-containing paired-end reads. The Mint cDNA synthesis kit, primed by a TRBC-specific oligonucleotide, was used to synthesize first-strand cDNA from all RNA. Following uracil-DNA glycosylase treatment, a first 18-cycle PCR with universal primers M1SS and BC2_uni_R was performed on all cDNA. On the study's bioinformatics: Normalization of each sample was performed by random selection of 1 million high-quality reads, each carrying a distinct molecular identifier. Reads with shared molecular identifiers were discarded instead of being binned into consensus sequences. MiTCR, with a Q25 quality threshold and the strictest error-elimination algorithm, was used for CDR3 identification, clonotype clustering and error correction. A nonparametric unseen species model with Euler transformation was used to estimate a lower bound on total TCR beta diversity. The raw public reads went through TCRdb reprocessing: fastp at Q25, MiXCR clone calling, in-frame beta chains kept. CDR3 protein sequences are deduplicated, and each keeps its most common genes and DNA. These V and J calls derive from TCRdb rather than the authors' analysis. The sample data list 270,000 or so distinct CDR3 sequences, and around 29% of these were observed just once. Of the sample, roughly 30% falls within the top ten clones.

The CDR3 numbers 13 residues from cysteine through phenylalanine. Only the CDR3 DNA is retained, 39 bases long and in frame from the first base. The germline V gene (reference sequence) provides CDR1 MNHEY and CDR2 SMNVEV. The chain uses TRBV27 and TRBJ2-5, and possibly TRBD1, on 5 matching bases. The J call may be in error: the DNA end matches TRBJ2-1 better. Sequencing was performed on blood. This sequence originates from a woman in her 70s in good health. The CDR3 protein is CAGEGVPNNEQFF. The bases read TGTGCCGGAGAAGGGGTCCCCAACAATGAGCAGTTCTTC.